Each of the 13 T cell receptor beta chains below was sequenced from the same sample in a study of early T cells in non-severe SARS-CoV-2 infection. MiXCR was run by TCRdb on the 5' RACE reads, yielding one entry per CDR3 protein. This table has 85,000 to 90,000 distinct CDR3 sequences, over 12% appearing once. Sequenced sample: whole blood. The origin of the receptors is an adult who was a healthcare worker with PCR-confirmed SARS-CoV-2 infection or an uninfected control (not recorded which).

The chain combines TRBV5-1 with TRBJ2-3; D gene uncertain. Trimming removed 4 bases from V and 6 bases from J, with 12 bases in between. This CDR3 has 13 residues. CDR1 is SGHRS and CDR2 is YFSETQ in the germline V gene. The DNA for the CDR3 is TGCGCCAGCAGCCCTTTGGTAGGGGATACGCAGTATTTT. As protein: CASSPLVGDTQYF.

This clonotype was seen many times. The genes are TRBV6-5 and TRBJ1-2; D is ambiguous. Trimming shortened V by 6 bases and J by 5 bases, and 13 bases separated the two germline ends. Germline CDR1 reads MNHEY; CDR2 reads SVGAGI. The CDR3 contains 13 residues. The CDR3 sequence is CASSRVAEYGYTF. Written as DNA, the CDR3 is TGTGCCAGCAGCCGGGTGGCGGAGTATGGCTACACCTTC.

This clonotype was recorded a few times. This chain uses TRBV19 with TRBJ1-5; possible D gene TRBD1, 5 bases. In germline, CDR1 is LNHDA, CDR2 SQIVND (reference sequence). V lost 2 bases and J lost 4, with 9 bases in between. There are 14 residues in the CDR3. CDR3: CASSIRDQNQPQHF. DNA of the CDR3: TGTGCCAGTAGTATAAGGGACCAAAATCAGCCCCAGCATTTT.

This clonotype was picked up many times. The rearrangement uses TRBV5-4 and TRBJ2-5; a weak D match, TRBD2 (6 bases). The V gene lost 1 base and the J gene lost 4 bases, with 14 bases spanning the gap. The CDR3 is made up of 15 amino acids. The V gene's germline CDR1 is SGHNT and CDR2 YYREEE (reference sequence). CDR3 region: CASSLRLAITETQYF. CDR3 in DNA: TGTGCCAGCAGCTTGCGTCTAGCGATAACAGAGACCCAGTACTTC.

The sample holds a few counts of this clonotype. This chain's CDR3 is CASSGRTSGGAYNEQFF. CDR3 nucleotides: TGTGCCAGCAGCGGGCGGACTAGCGGGGGGGCCTACAATGAGCAGTTCTTC. The chain joins TRBV9 to TRBJ2-1; 15 bases agree with TRBD2. V was clipped by 3 bases and J by 2 bases; unmatched bases: 3. The CDR3 sequence is 17 residues long. Germline loops: CDR1 SGDLS, CDR2 YYNGEE.

Points on this clonotype: A much bigger clone sits one base away, suggesting this may be a read error. This chain uses TRBV14 with TRBJ2-5, with TRBD1 as a possible D gene (6 bases). The CDR3 contains 14 residues. V lost 4 bases and J 0 bases, leaving 9 bases between the germline ends. CDR1 and CDR2 from the germline V gene are SGHDN and FVKESK. CDR3 sequence: CASSRYRDQETQYF. CDR3 bases: TGTGCCAGCAGCCGATACAGGGACCAAGAGACCCAGTACTTC.

This CDR3 is CASSFRTGRNNEQFF. CDR3 DNA sequence: TGTGCCAGCAGCTTTCGGACAGGGAGGAACAATGAGCAGTTCTTC. The chain has TRBV7-2 and TRBJ2-1, with 8 nucleotides matching TRBD1. Germline CDR1 and CDR2: SGHTA and FQGNSA. V shed 3 bases, J shed 5 bases, and the junction held 6 bases outside the gene matches. This CDR3 is 15 amino acids long.

A few counts support this clonotype. The V gene is TRBV20-1, the J gene TRBJ1-1, with no clear D. Trimming left V 0 bases short and J 5 bases short, with 16 bases between. In germline, CDR1 is DFQATT, CDR2 SNEGSKA (reference sequence). The length of the CDR3 is 15 residues. The CDR3, as DNA: TGCAGTGCTAGAGATCTCGACCCACGAGGGACTGAAGCTTTCTTT. Amino acids: CSARDLDPRGTEAFF.

The chain has TRBV29-1 and TRBJ2-3; 8 nucleotides match TRBD1. With V trimmed by 2 bases and J by 3 bases, 7 bases remained unmatched. This CDR3 contains 15 residues. Germline-derived CDR1 and CDR2 are SQVTM and ANQGSEA. The CDR3 DNA reads as TGCAGCGTTGAATCGGGCAGGGGGCTTACAGATACGCAGTATTTT. It yields the protein CSVESGRGLTDTQYF.

The rearrangement joins TRBV5-1 to TRBJ2-5; no reliable D call. Per the germline V gene, CDR1 is SGHRS and CDR2 is YFSETQ. Trimming stripped 5 bases from V and 1 base from J, with 12 bases between. The CDR3 length is 14 residues. The CDR3 loop is CASRPQVSQETQYF. Here the CDR3 DNA reads TGCGCCAGCAGGCCCCAAGTCAGCCAAGAGACCCAGTACTTC.

In this sample, this clonotype turned up a few times. The CDR3 sequence is CASSYTTTGELFF. The CDR3 DNA is TGTGCCAGCAGTTATACGACCACCGGGGAGCTGTTTTTT. The chain couples TRBV27 to TRBJ2-2; D gene ambiguous. Looked up from germline, CDR1 is MNHEY and CDR2 is SMNVEV (reference sequence). The CDR3 runs to 13 residues. Between the trimmed V and J ends, which lost 4 bases and 4 bases, there was a span of 7 bases.

There are a few counts of this clonotype. This rearrangement joins TRBV6-6 to TRBJ1-1; tentatively, D is TRBD1 (6 bases). The CDR3 contains 13 residues. Germline V gene data show CDR1 as MNHNY and CDR2 as SVGAGI (reference sequence). V lost 2 bases and J lost 7, with 11 bases in between. The CDR3 loop reads CASSYRGSGEAFF. CDR3 coding DNA: TGTGCCAGCAGTTACAGGGGGTCGGGTGAAGCTTTCTTT.

In this sample, this clonotype turned up a few times. This chain joins TRBV5-4 and TRBJ2-5; D is undetermined. Germline CDR1 and CDR2: SGHNT and YYREEE (reference sequence). The ends were cut back, 0 bases at V and 2 bases at J, with 8 bases in the middle. The CDR3 contains 14 residues. CDR3: CASSLALGQETQYF. The CDR3 bases are TGTGCCAGCAGCTTGGCTTTGGGACAAGAGACCCAGTACTTC.